Presented here are 22 T cell receptor beta chains from one specimen sequenced in a study of blood T cells in healthy people across ages. Then a second PCR, running roughly 7 to 11 cycles, was carried out with a sample-barcoded 5' primer and a J-beta primer mix. TCRdb re-called the 5' RACE reads through MiXCR, storing one row per CDR3 protein. The sample has 550,000 to 700,000 distinct CDR3 sequences, 27% seen once; the top ten hold 15% to 20%. Sequenced sample: blood. Source of these receptors: a woman in her seventies in good health.

There are many counts of this clonotype. The rearrangement joins TRBV7-6 to TRBJ2-1; tentatively, D is TRBD1 (6 bases). The CDR3 consists of 16 residues. CDR1 and CDR2 from the germline V gene are SGHVS and FNYEAQ. Trimming stripped 4 bases from V and 0 bases from J, with 13 bases between. CDR3 sequence (DNA): TGTGCCAGCAGCTCGTACGGACAGTACTCCTACAATGAGCAGTTCTTC. Encoded protein: CASSSYGQYSYNEQFF.

The genes are TRBV30 and TRBJ1-1; D is unclear. The CDR3 sequence is 13 residues long. Trimming shortened V by 1 base and J by 0 bases, and 6 bases separated the two germline ends. Per the germline V gene, CDR1 is GTSNPN and CDR2 is SVGIG (reference sequence). The CDR3 DNA is TGTGCCTGGAGTGCAGCACTGAACACTGAAGCTTTCTTT. Its protein is CAWSAALNTEAFF.

This chain uses TRBV29-1 with TRBJ2-5; D call uncertain. The assigned J gene may be wrong: the sequence end matches TRBJ2-7 better. The germline CDR1 and CDR2 sequences are SQVTM and ANQGSEA. The CDR3 runs to 13 residues. The CDR3 is CSVEGFRPYEQYF. In nucleotides, the CDR3 is TGCAGCGTTGAAGGGTTTAGGCCCTACGAGCAGTACTTC.

This clonotype was seen a handful of times. J is TRBJ2-7 and V is TRBV5-1, with 8 bases matching TRBD1. Germline assignment: CDR1 SGHRS and CDR2 YFSETQ. V gave up 0 bases and J gave up 5 bases; unmatched junction bases: 10. The CDR3 totals 16 residues. The CDR3 sequence is CASSLALRTGPDEQYF. DNA for the CDR3: TGCGCCAGCAGCTTGGCCCTACGGACAGGGCCGGACGAGCAGTACTTC.

This clonotype was seen a handful of times. V is TRBV11-3 and J is TRBJ1-1; D is unclear. CDR3 length: 14 residues. The germline V gene has CDR1 SGHNT and CDR2 YENEEA. V was pared by 3 bases and J by 1 base, with 9 bases between. CDR3 protein: CASSLAWQNTEAFF. The CDR3 DNA sequence: TGTGCCAGCAGCTTGGCCTGGCAGAACACTGAAGCTTTCTTT.

This clonotype turned up a few times. The chain carries TRBV6-5 and TRBJ1-2, with D hard to call. Germline V CDR1 and CDR2: MNHEY, SVGAGI. This CDR3 is 13 amino acids long. V shed 0 bases and J shed 10 bases, with 12 bases lying between them. CDR3: CASSYSNMGSYTF. CDR3 nucleotides: TGTGCCAGCAGTTACTCGAATATGGGGTCCTACACCTTC.

The sample holds a few counts of this clonotype. The CDR3 DNA follows: TGTGCCAGCAGTGGACGAGGGCAAGAGACCCAGTACTTC. It translates to CASSGRGQETQYF. The rearrangement links TRBV6-1 to TRBJ2-5; weak D call: TRBD2 (5 bases). This CDR3 has 13 amino acids. Trimming took 4 bases from V and 2 from J, leaving 8 bases between them. Per the germline V gene, CDR1 is MNHNS and CDR2 is SASEGT.

This clonotype was counted a few times. This chain uses TRBV7-2 with TRBJ2-5, with 7 bases matching TRBD2. The J call may be wrong; the DNA end is better matched by TRBJ2-1. The CDR3 covers 14 residues. Per the germline V gene, CDR1 is SGHTA and CDR2 is FQGNSA. The DNA of the CDR3 is TGTGCCAGCAGCCCGCCTTTGGCGGGGGTTGAGCAGTTCTTC. Its protein is CASSPPLAGVEQFF.

The rearrangement uses TRBV12-3 or TRBV12-4 and TRBJ1-2; 7 nucleotides agree with TRBD1. V dropped 6 bases and J dropped 6; count of bases not matched to a gene: 7. The CDR3 consists of 13 residues. The CDR3 here is CASSLRGINGYTF. The CDR3 nucleotides read TGTGCCAGCAGCCTCAGGGGGATCAATGGCTACACCTTC.

The V and J genes are TRBV19 and TRBJ2-4; D may match TRBD1 or TRBD2 (6 bases each). With 6 bases removed from V and 8 bases from J, the gap between germline ends came to 14 bases. The CDR3 runs 13 residues. Per germline, CDR1 LNHDA and CDR2 SQIVND (reference sequence). In DNA form, the CDR3 reads TGTGCCAGTAGGTTTGCAGGGGAGGACATTCAGTACTTC. This sequence encodes CASRFAGEDIQYF.

The chain combines TRBV28 with TRBJ2-5, with 7 nucleotides matching TRBD2. From germline, CDR1 is MDHEN and CDR2 SYDVKM. V lost 11 bases, J lost 0 bases, and 6 bases stayed unmatched. CDR3 size: 13 residues. CDR3 coding DNA: TGTGCCCACTGTGGGACTAACCAAGAGACCCAGTACTTC. Protein product: CAHCGTNQETQYF.

This clonotype occurred a few times. The chain couples TRBV6-6 to TRBJ2-5, with unresolved D. Trimming took off 2 bases at V and 2 bases at J, with 15 bases between the two ends. Germline values: CDR1 MNHNY, CDR2 SVGAGI (reference sequence). The CDR3 covers 16 residues. For the CDR3, the DNA is TGTGCCAGCAGTTACCCGCAGTTGACGGAACAAGAGACCCAGTACTTC. It is translated as CASSYPQLTEQETQYF.

This chain connects TRBV20-1 to TRBJ1-6; D ambiguous. Trimming cost V 2 bases and J 9 bases, with 20 bases left between them. Germline-derived CDR1 and CDR2 are DFQATT and SNEGSKA (reference sequence). CDR3 length: 16 residues. The CDR3 bases are TGCAGTGCTAGACTAAACTCCGGTTTGGCTGGTTCACCCCTCCACTTT. This encodes CSARLNSGLAGSPLHF.

This chain links TRBV6-1 with TRBJ1-2, with D unclear. Trimming shortened V by 2 bases and J by 6 bases, and 16 bases separated the two germline ends. The length of the CDR3 is 15 residues. Germline V gene data show CDR1 as MNHNS and CDR2 as SASEGT. The CDR3 protein is CASSERRERADGYTF. The CDR3 nucleotides are TGTGCCAGCAGTGAACGGAGGGAGAGGGCTGATGGCTACACCTTC.

The sample holds a few counts of this clonotype. The V gene is TRBV7-2, the J gene TRBJ2-2, with 8 bases that match TRBD1. The CDR3 runs 14 residues. The V gene's germline CDR1 is SGHTA and CDR2 FQGNSA. The trim removed 5 bases at V and 7 bases at J, leaving 6 bases unmatched. The CDR3 DNA reads TGTGCCAGCAGCCCGGACAGGGTGTACGGGGAGCTGTTTTTT. Amino acid sequence: CASSPDRVYGELFF.

This clonotype was found a few times. The chain couples TRBV5-1 to TRBJ2-7; TRBD2 aligns across 7 bases. CDR1 is SGHRS, CDR2 YFSETQ, per germline. The CDR3 covers 14 residues. J lost 2 bases, V lost 4 bases, and 6 bases had no gene match. The CDR3 here is CASSRGEGTYEQYF. The DNA of the CDR3 is TGCGCCAGCAGCCGGGGGGAGGGGACCTACGAGCAGTACTTC.

There are a few counts of this clonotype. The chain has TRBV9 and TRBJ2-3; either TRBD1 or TRBD2 may supply D (5 bases each). Trimming removed 6 bases at V and 5 bases at J, with 19 bases between. Germline CDR1 SGDLS, CDR2 YYNGEE. This CDR3 comprises 15 residues. In nucleotides, the CDR3 is TGTGCCAGCACCAGCTCCGGGACGCAGGGAGATACGCAGTATTTT. Its translation is CASTSSGTQGDTQYF.

J is TRBJ2-5 and V is TRBV6-5; 7 bases match TRBD1. The CDR3 runs 14 residues. Losses at the gene ends were 5 bases for V and 5 bases for J; bases not matched to a gene: 8. The V gene's germline CDR1 is MNHEY and CDR2 SVGAGI. CDR3 residues: CASSPTGWRETQYF. CDR3 DNA sequence: TGTGCCAGCAGTCCGACAGGGTGGAGGGAGACCCAGTACTTC.

Details on this clonotype: A read error may explain this, as a much larger clone is one base away. V usage is TRBV11-3 and J usage is TRBJ2-7, with 7 bases matching TRBD2. CDR3 length equals 14 residues. Germline CDR1 reads SGHNT; CDR2 reads YENEEA. The CDR3 DNA reads as TGTGCCAGCAGCTTAGAGGCGGGGGTCTACCAGCAGTACTTC. Its protein product is CASSLEAGVYQQYF.

The rearrangement joins TRBV15 to TRBJ2-5; 9 bases agree with TRBD1. Judging by the DNA end, TRBJ2-1 fits better; the J call may be wrong. This CDR3 is 14 amino acids long. CDR1 is LNHNV and CDR2 is YYDKDF in the germline V gene (reference sequence). CDR3 coding DNA: TGTGCCACCAGCAGTAGACAGGGGGGAAATGAGCAGTTCTTC. It yields the protein CATSSRQGGNEQFF.

This clonotype was seen just once. The J gene is TRBJ2-7, the V gene TRBV6-2 or TRBV6-3; weak D call: TRBD2 (5 bases). V lost 4 bases and J 9 bases, leaving 13 bases between the germline ends. Germline values: CDR1 MNHEY, CDR2 SVGEGT. The CDR3 runs 12 residues. DNA for the CDR3: TGTGCCAGCAGTTTTCAAGCGGAGAGGCAGTACTTC. Amino acid sequence: CASSFQAERQYF.

This clonotype was observed a few times. This chain's CDR3 is CASSLAQLRDLENSNQPQHF. Written as DNA, the CDR3 is TGTGCCAGCAGCTTAGCTCAGTTGCGGGATTTGGAGAATAGCAATCAGCCCCAGCATTTT. This sequence joins TRBV7-2 and TRBJ1-5; no firm D call. The length of the CDR3 is 20 residues. Trimming took 0 bases from V and 0 from J, leaving 21 bases between them. CDR1 SGHTA and CDR2 FQGNSA come from the germline V gene.